This T cell receptor (beta chain) was sequenced in a study of T cells after posttransplantation cyclophosphamide. Germline V lookup: CDR1 SGDLS, CDR2 YYNGEE. V was cut by 0 bases and J by 2 bases, with 10 bases left in between. The CDR3 runs 15 residues. The study, taken as a whole, reports: Donor CD8+ memory clones often dominated recipient blood repertoires at later times. After PTCy, TRB diversity resembled that of CNI/methotrexate controls.

The repertoire was sequenced with immunoSEQ multiplex PCR; TCRdb's copy has only in-frame clones and lacks some. The sample lists around 7,000 clones, about 91% occurring once. Comment on this clone: The antigen remains unidentified.

Treatment was busulfan-fludarabine conditioning, a marrow graft, and cyclophosphamide on days +3 and +4. The sample was PBMCs, taken 1404 days after allogeneic stem cell transplant with posttransplant cyclophosphamide. The chain has TRBV9 and TRBJ2-3; no reliable D call. This clonotype was obtained from a female patient aged 45-65 years who received an allogeneic stem cell transplant from a related donor, was CMV-positive, and had no GVHD. A share of the T cells may be of graft donor origin. This chain's CDR3 is CASSVGKQPTDTQYF. CDR3 nucleotides: TGTGCCAGCAGCGTAGGTAAACAACCCACAGATACGCAGTATTTT.